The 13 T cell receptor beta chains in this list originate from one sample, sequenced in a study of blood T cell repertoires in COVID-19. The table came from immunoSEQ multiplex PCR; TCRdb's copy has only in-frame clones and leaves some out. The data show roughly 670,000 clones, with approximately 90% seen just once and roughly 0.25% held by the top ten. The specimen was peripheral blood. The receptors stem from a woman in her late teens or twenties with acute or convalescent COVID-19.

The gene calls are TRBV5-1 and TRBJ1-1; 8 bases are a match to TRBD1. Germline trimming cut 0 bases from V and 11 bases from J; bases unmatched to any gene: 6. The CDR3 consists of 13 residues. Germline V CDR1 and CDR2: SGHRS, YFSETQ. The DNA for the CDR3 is TGCGCCAGCAGCTTGGGACAGGGGCTTAGGGCTTTCTTT. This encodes CASSLGQGLRAFF.

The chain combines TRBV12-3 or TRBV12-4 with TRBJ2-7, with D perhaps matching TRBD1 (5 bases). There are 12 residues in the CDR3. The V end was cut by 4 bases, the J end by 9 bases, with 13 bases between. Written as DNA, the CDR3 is TGTGCCAGCAGTTCAGGGTCTAGGGGGCAGTACTTC. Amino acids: CASSSGSRGQYF.

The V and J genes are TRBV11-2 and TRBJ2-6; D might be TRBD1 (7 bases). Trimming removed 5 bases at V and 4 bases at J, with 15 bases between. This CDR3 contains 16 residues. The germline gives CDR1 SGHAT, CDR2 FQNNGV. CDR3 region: CASSRTGREGANVLTF. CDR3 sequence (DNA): TGTGCCAGCAGCCGGACAGGCCGGGAGGGGGCCAACGTCCTGACTTTC.

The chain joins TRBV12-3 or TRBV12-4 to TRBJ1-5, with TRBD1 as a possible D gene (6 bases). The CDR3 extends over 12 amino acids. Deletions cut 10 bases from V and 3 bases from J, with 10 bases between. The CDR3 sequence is CAIRQANQPQHF. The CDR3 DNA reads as TGTGCCATCCGACAGGCCAATCAGCCCCAGCATTTT.

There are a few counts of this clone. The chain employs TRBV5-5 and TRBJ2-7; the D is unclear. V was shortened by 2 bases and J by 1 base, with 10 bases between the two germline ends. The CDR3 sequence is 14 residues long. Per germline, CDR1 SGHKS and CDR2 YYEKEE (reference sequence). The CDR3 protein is CASSFPGGSYEQYF. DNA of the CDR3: TGTGCCAGCAGCTTCCCCGGCGGATCCTACGAGCAGTACTTC.

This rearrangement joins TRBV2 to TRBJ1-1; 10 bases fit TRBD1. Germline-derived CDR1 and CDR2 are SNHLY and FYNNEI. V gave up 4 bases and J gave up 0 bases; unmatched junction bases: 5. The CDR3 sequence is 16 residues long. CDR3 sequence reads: CASSVPGQGMNTEAFF. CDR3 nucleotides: TGTGCCAGCAGTGTCCCGGGACAGGGGATGAACACTGAAGCTTTCTTT.

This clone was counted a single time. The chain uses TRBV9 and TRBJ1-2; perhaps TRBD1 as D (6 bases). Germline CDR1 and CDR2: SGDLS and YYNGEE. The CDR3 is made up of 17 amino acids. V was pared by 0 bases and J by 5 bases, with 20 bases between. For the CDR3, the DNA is TGTGCCAGCAGCGTAGCTATAGGACAGCAGGGCTCTTATGGCTACACCTTC. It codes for CASSVAIGQQGSYGYTF.

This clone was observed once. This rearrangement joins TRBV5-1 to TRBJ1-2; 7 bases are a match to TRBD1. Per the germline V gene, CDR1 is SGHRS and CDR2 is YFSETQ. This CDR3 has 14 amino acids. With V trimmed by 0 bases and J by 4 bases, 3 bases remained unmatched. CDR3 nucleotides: TGCGCCAGCAGCTTGGGGGACAGACCCTATGGCTACACCTTC. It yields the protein CASSLGDRPYGYTF.

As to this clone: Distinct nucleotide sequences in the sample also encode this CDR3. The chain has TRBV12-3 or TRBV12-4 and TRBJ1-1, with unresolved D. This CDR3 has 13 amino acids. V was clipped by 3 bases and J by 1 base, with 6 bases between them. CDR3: CASSLSGNTEAFF. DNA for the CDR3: TGTGCCAGCAGTTTGAGCGGGAACACTGAAGCTTTCTTT.

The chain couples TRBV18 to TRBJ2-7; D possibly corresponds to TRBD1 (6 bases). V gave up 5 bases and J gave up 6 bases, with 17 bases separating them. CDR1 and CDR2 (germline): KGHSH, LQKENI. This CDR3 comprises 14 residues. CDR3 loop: CASSLSPGVVEQYF. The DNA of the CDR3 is TGTGCCAGCTCATTGTCCCCAGGGGTGGTCGAGCAGTACTTC. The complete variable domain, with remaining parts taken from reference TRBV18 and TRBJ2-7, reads NAGVMQNPRHLVRRRGQEARLRCSPMKGHSHVYWYRQLPEEGLKFMVYLQKENIIDESGMPKERFSAEFPKEGPSILRIQQVVRGDSAAYFCASSLSPGVVEQYFGPGTRLTVT.

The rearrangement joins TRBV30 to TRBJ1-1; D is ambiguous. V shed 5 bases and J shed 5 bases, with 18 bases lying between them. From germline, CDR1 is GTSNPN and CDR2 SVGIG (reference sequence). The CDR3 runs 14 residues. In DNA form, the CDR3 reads TGTGCCTGGTTTCCCCGCATGGCCGGGACTGAAGCTTTCTTT. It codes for CAWFPRMAGTEAFF.

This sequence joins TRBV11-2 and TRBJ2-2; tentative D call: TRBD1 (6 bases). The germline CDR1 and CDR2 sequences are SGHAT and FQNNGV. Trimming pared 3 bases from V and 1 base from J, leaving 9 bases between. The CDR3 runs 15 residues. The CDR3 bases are TGTGCCAGCAGCTTGACAGGACTGAACACCGGGGAGCTGTTTTTT. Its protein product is CASSLTGLNTGELFF.

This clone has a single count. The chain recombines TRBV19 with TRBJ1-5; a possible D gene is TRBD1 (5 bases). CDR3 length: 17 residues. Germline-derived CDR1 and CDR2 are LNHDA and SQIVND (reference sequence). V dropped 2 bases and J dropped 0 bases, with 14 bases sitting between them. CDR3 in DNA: TGTGCCAGTAGTATACAGGGAATTTCCTATAGCAATCAGCCCCAGCATTTT. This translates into CASSIQGISYSNQPQHF.